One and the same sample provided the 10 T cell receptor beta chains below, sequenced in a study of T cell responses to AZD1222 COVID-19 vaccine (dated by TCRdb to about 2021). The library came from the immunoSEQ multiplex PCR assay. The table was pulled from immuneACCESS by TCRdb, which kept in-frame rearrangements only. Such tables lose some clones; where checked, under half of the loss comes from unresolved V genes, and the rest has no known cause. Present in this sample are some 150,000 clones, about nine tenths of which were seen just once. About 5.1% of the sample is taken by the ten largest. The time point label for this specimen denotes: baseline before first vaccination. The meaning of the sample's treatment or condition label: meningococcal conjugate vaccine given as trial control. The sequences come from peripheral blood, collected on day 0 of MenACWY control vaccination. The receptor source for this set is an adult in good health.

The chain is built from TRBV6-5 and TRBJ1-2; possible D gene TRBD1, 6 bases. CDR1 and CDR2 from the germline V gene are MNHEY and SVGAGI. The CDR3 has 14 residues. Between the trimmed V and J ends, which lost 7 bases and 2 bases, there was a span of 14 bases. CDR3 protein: CASNPRGWNYGYTF. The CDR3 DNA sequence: TGTGCCAGCAATCCAAGGGGGTGGAACTATGGCTACACCTTC.

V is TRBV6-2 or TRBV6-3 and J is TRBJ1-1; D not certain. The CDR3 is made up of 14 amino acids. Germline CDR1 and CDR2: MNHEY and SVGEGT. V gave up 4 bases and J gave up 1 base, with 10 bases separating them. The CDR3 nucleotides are TGTGCCAGCAGTTCCAGGCCTTCGAACACTGAAGCTTTCTTT. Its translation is CASSSRPSNTEAFF.

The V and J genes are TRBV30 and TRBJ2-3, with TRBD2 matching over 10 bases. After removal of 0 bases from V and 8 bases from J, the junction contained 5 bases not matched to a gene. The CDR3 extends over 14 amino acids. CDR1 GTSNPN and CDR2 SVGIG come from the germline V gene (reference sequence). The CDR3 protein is CAWSVLAGHGTQYF. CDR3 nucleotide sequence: TGTGCCTGGAGTGTACTAGCGGGACACGGTACGCAGTATTTT.

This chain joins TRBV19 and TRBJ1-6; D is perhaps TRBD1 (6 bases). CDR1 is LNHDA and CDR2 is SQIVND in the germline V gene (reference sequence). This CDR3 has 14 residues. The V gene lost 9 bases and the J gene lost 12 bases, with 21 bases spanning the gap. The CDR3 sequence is CASLERQGLQPLHF. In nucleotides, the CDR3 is TGTGCCAGCCTGGAAAGGCAGGGGCTACAACCCCTCCACTTT.

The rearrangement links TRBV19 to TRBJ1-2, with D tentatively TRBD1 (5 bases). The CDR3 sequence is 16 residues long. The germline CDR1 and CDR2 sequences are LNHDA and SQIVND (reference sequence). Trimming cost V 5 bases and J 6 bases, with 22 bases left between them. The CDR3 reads CASSPGGLNLFHGYTF. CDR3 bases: TGTGCCAGTAGTCCTGGGGGACTCAACCTTTTTCATGGCTACACCTTC.

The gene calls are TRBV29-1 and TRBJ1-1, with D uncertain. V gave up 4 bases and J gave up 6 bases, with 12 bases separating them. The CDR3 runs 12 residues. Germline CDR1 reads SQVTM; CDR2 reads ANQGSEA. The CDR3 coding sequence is TGCAGCGTTGTCTTGGGTCTGGCTGAAGCTTTCTTT. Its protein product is CSVVLGLAEAFF.

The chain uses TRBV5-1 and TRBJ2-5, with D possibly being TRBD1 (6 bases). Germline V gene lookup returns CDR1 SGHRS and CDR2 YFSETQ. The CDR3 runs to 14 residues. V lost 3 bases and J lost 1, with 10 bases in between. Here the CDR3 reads CASSWGQIQETQYF. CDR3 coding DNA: TGCGCCAGCAGCTGGGGACAAATCCAAGAGACCCAGTACTTC.

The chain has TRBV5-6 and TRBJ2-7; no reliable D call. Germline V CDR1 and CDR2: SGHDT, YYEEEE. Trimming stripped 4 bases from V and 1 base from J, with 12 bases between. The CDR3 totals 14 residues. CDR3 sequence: CASSHRSASYEQYV. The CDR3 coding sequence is TGTGCCAGCAGCCACCGGTCGGCTTCCTACGAGCAGTACGTC.

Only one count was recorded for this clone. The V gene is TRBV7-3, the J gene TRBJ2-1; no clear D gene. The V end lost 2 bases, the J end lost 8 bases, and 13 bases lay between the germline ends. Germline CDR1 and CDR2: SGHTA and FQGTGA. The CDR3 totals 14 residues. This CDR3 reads CASSLLGRTHEQFF. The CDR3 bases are TGTGCCAGCAGCTTATTAGGCCGAACACATGAGCAGTTCTTC.

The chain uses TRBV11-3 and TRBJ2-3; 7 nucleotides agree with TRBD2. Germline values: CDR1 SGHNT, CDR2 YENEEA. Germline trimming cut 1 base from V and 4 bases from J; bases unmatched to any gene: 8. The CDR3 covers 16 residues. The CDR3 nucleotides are TGTGCCAGCAGCTTAGGTGTCGCGGGAGCGTCAGATACGCAGTATTTT. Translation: CASSLGVAGASDTQYF.